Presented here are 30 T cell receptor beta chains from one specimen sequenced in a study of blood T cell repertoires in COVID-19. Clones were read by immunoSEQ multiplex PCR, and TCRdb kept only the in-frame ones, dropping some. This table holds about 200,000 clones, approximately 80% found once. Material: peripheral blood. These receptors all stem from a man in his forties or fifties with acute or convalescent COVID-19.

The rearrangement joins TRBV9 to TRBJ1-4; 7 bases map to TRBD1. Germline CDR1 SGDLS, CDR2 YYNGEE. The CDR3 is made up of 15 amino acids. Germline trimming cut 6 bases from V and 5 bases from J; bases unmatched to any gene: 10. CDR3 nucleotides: TGTGCCAGCAACCCAACAGGGGCCGGAAATGAAAAACTGTTTTTT. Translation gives CASNPTGAGNEKLFF.

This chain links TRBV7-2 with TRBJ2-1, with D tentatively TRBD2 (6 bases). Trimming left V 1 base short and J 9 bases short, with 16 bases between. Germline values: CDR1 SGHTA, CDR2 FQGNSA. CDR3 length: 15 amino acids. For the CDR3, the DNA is TGTGCCAGCAGCTTAGAACCGGGAGAAGGGCCTGAGCAGTTCTTC. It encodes CASSLEPGEGPEQFF.

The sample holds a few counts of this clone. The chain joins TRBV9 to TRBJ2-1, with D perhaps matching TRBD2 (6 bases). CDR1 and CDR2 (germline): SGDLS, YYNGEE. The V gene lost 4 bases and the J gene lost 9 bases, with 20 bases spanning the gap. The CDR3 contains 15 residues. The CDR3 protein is CASSPRDFSGGEQFF. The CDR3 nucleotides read TGTGCCAGCAGCCCGCGGGACTTTAGTGGTGGTGAGCAGTTCTTC.

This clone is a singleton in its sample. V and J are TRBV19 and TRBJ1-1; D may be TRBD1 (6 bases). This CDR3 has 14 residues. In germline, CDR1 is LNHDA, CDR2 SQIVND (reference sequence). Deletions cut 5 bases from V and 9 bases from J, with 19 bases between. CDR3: CASSPERQVRQAFF. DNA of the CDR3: TGTGCCAGTAGTCCGGAAAGACAGGTACGACAAGCTTTCTTT.

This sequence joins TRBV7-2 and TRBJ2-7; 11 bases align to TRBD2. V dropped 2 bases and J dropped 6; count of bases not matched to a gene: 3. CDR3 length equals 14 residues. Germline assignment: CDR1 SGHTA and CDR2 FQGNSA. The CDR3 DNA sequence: TGTGCCAGCAGCTTATCACTAGCGGGAGCCGAGCAGTACTTC. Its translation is CASSLSLAGAEQYF.

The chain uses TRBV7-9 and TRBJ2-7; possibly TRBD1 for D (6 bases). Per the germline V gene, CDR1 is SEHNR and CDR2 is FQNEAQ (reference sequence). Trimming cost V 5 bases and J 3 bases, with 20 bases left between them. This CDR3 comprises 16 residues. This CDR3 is CASSEFDRTGDYEQYF. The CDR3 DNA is TGTGCCAGCAGCGAATTCGACAGGACTGGGGACTACGAGCAGTACTTC.

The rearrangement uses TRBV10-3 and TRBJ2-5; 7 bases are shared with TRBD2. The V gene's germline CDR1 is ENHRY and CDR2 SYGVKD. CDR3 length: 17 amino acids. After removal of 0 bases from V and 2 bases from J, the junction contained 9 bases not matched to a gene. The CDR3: CAISESGGISGQETQYF. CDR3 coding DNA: TGTGCCATCAGTGAGTCGGGGGGGATTAGCGGGCAAGAGACCCAGTACTTC.

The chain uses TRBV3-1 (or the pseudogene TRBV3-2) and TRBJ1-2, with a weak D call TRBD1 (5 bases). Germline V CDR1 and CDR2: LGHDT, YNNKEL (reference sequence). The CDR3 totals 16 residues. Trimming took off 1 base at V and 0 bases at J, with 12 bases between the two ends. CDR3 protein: CASSQVGGLANYGYTF. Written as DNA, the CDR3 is TGTGCCAGCAGCCAAGTGGGGGGGTTAGCTAACTATGGCTACACCTTC.

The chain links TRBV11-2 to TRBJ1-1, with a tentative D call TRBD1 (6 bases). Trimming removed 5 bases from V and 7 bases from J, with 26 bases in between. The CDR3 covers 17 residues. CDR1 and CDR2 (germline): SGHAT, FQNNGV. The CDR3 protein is CASSTSPSQGRVGEAFF. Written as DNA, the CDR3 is TGTGCCAGCAGCACATCCCCAAGTCAGGGGCGGGTGGGTGAAGCTTTCTTT. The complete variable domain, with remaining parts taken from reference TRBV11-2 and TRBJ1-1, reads EAGVAQSPRYKIIEKRQSVAFWCNPISGHATLYWYQQILGQGPKLLIQFQNNGVVDDSQLPKDRFSAERLKGVDSTLKIQPAKLEDSAVYLCASSTSPSQGRVGEAFFGQGTRLTVV.

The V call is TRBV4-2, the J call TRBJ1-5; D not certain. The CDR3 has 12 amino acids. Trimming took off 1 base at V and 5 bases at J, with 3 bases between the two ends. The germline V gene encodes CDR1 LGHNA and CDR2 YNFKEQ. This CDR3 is CASSQGDQPQHF. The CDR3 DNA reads TGTGCCAGCAGCCAAGGAGATCAGCCCCAGCATTTT.

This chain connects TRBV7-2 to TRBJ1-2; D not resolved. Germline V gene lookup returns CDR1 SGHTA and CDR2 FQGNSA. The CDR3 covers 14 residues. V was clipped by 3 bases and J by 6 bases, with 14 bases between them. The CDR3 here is CASSFPRAVDGYTF. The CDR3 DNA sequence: TGTGCCAGCAGCTTTCCTCGAGCGGTGGATGGCTACACCTTC.

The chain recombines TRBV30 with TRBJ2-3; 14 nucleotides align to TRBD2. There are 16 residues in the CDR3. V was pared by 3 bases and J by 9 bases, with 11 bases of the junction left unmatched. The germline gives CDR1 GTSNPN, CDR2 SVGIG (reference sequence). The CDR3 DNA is TGTGCCTGGAGCCCACCGGGGACTAGCGGGAGAGGCACGCAGTATTTT. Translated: CAWSPPGTSGRGTQYF.

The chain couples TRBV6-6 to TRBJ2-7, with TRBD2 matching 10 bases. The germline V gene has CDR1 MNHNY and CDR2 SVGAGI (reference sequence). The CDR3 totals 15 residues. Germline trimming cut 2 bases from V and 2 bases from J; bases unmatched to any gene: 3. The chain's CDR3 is CASSYTTSGAYEQYF. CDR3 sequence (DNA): TGTGCCAGCAGTTACACCACTAGCGGGGCCTACGAGCAGTACTTC.

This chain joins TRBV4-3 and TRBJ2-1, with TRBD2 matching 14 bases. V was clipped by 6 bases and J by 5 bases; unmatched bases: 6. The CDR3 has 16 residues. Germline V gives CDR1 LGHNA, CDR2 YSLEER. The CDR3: CASSAGLAGGDNEQFF. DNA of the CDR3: TGCGCCAGCAGTGCAGGACTAGCGGGAGGAGACAATGAGCAGTTCTTC.

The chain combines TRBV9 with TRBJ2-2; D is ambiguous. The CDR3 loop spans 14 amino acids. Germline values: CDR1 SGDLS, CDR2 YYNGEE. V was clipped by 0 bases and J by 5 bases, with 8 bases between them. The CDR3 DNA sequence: TGTGCCAGCAGCGTAGCTATATGGACCGGGGAGCTGTTTTTT. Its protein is CASSVAIWTGELFF. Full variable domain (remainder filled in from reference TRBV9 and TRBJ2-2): DSGVTQTPKHLITATGQRVTLRCSPRSGDLSVYWYQQSLDQGLQFLIQYYNGEERAKGNILERFSAQQFPDLHSELNLSSLELGDSALYFCASSVAIWTGELFFGEGSRLTVL.

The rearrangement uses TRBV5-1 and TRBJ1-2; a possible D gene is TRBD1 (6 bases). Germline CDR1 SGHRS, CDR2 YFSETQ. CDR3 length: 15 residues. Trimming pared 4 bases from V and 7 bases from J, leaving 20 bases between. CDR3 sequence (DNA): TGCGCCAGCAGCGCAGGACAGTCCGGGTTGGGTGGCTACACCTTC. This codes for CASSAGQSGLGGYTF.

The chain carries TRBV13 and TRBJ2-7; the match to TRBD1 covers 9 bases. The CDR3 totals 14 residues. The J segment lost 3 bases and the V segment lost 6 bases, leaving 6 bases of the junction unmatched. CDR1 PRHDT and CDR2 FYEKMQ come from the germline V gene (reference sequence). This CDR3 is CASRWTGENYEQYF. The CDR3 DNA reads TGTGCCAGCAGATGGACAGGGGAAAACTACGAGCAGTACTTC.

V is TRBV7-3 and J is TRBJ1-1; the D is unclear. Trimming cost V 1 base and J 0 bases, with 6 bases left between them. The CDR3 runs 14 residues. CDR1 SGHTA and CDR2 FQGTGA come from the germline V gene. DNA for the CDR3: TGTGCCAGCAGCTTAAATGGGCTGAACACTGAAGCTTTCTTT. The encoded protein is CASSLNGLNTEAFF.

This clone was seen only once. The CDR3, as DNA: TGTGCCAGCCAGAACAGGGGGATGGGGGAAGCTTTCTTT. Translation: CASQNRGMGEAFF. This sequence joins TRBV12-3 or TRBV12-4 and TRBJ1-1; 8 bases align to TRBD1. The CDR3 length is 13 residues. J was trimmed by 8 bases and V by 8 bases; bases with no gene match: 10.

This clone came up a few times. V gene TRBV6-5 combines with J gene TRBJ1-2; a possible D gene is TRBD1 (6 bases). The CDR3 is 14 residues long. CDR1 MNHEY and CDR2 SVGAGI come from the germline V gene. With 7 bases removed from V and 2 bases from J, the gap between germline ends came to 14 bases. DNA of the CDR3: TGTGCCAGCACTCCAGGGGTAGAAAACTATGGCTACACCTTC. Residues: CASTPGVENYGYTF.

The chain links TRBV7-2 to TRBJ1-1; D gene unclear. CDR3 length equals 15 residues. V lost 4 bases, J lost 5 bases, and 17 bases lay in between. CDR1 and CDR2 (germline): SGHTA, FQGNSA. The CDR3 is CASSSRRVAGTEAFF. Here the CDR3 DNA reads TGTGCCAGCAGCTCCAGGAGGGTCGCGGGAACTGAAGCTTTCTTT. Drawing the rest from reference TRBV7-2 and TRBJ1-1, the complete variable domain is GAGVSQSPSNKVTEKGKDVELRCDPISGHTALYWYRQSLGQGLEFLIYFQGNSAPDKSGLPSDRFSAERTGGSVSTLTIQRTQQEDSAVYLCASSSRRVAGTEAFFGQGTRLTVV.

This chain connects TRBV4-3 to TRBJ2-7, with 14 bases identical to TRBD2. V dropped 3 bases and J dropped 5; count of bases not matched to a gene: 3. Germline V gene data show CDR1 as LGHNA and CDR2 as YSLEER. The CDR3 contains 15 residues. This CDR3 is CASSQGTSGSHEQYF. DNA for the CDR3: TGCGCCAGCAGCCAGGGGACTAGCGGGAGCCACGAGCAGTACTTC.

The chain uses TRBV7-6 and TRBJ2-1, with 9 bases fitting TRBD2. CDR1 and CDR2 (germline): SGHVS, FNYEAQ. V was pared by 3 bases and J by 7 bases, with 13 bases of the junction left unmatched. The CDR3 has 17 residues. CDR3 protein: CASSLVVAGATGNEQFF. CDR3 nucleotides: TGTGCCAGCAGCTTGGTCGTAGCGGGAGCCACGGGGAATGAGCAGTTCTTC.

The CDR3 loop is CASTLNQGSTEAFF. The CDR3 coding sequence is TGTGCCAGCACCCTAAATCAGGGAAGCACTGAAGCTTTCTTT. The chain employs TRBV6-6 and TRBJ1-1; a possible D gene is TRBD1 (5 bases). V was shortened by 7 bases and J by 4 bases, with 16 bases between the two germline ends. From germline, CDR1 is MNHNY and CDR2 SVGAGI (reference sequence). The CDR3 has 14 residues.

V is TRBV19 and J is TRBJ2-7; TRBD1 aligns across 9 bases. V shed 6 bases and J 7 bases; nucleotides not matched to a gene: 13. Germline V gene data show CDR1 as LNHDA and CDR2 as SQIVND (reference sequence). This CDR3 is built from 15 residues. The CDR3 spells CASSQQGAKILEQYF. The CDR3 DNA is TGTGCCAGTAGCCAACAGGGGGCCAAGATTCTGGAGCAGTACTTC.

The CDR3 DNA reads TGTGCCAGCTTTGGTAGAGGGGGCGTAAGTACTGAAGCTTTCTTT. Its protein product is CASFGRGGVSTEAFF. The chain combines TRBV25-1 with TRBJ1-1, with 7 bases lining up with TRBD1. Germline V CDR1 and CDR2: MGHDK, SYGVNS. The CDR3 is made up of 15 amino acids. J lost 5 bases, V lost 8 bases, and 14 bases had no gene match.

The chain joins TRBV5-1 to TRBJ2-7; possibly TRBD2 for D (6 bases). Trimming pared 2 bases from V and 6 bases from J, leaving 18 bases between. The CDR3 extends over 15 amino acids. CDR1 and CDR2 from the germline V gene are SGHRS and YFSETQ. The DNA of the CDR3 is TGCGCCAGCAGCTTTGGGACCTCGGGAGTGGGCGAGCAGTACTTC. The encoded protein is CASSFGTSGVGEQYF.

The CDR3 DNA reads as TGTGCCAGCAGCTTTTCCCCCGAGGGTACAGATACGCAGTATTTT. It translates to CASSFSPEGTDTQYF. The J gene is TRBJ2-3, the V gene TRBV5-6, with D perhaps TRBD2 (5 bases). V lost 2 bases and J 3 bases, leaving 13 bases between the germline ends. Germline CDR1 reads SGHDT; CDR2 reads YYEEEE. The CDR3 is 15 residues long.

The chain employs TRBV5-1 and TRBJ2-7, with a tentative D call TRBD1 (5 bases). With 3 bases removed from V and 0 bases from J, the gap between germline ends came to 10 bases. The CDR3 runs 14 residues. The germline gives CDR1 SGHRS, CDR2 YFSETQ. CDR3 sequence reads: CASSSDSSSYEQYF. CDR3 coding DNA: TGCGCCAGCAGCTCTGACAGTTCCTCCTACGAGCAGTACTTC. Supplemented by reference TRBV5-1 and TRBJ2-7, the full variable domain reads KAGVTQTPRYLIKTRGQQVTLSCSPISGHRSVSWYQQTPGQGLQFLFEYFSETQRNKGNFPGRFSGRQFSNSRSEMNVSTLELGDSALYLCASSSDSSSYEQYFGPGTRLTVT.

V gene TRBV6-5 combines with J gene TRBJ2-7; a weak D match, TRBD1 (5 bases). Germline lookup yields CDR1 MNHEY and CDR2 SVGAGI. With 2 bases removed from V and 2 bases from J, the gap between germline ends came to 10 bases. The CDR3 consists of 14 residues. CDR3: CASSYRGFPYEQYF. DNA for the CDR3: TGTGCCAGCAGTTACAGGGGATTCCCCTACGAGCAGTACTTC.